This T cell receptor (beta chain) was identified in a study of vaccination and CD4 T cells after COVID-19. Whole-study context: Ranging from 14 to 241, the interval between dose two and post-vaccine sampling had a median of roughly 2.5 months. The stimulus for the cells was overlapping spike peptides derived from SARS-CoV-2, HCoV-NL63, HCoV-OC43 and HCoV-229E. Study-level points and caveats: The rise in median SARS-CoV-2-reactive clonotypes, from roughly 21 to 40, was not significant.

Comments on this clonotype: Antigen specificity is unknown.

The CDR3 consists of 11 residues. V lost 4 bases to trimming and J lost 5 bases, with 6 bases between them. Per germline, CDR1 LNHDA and CDR2 SQIVND (reference sequence). With the Oncomine TCR Beta short-read assay, DNA from cultured CD4+ T cells was sequenced. Genomic DNA was isolated from cultured CD4+ T cells. In TCRdb, the PCR reads were re-called with MiXCR into one record per CDR3 protein. This sample has approximately 15,000 distinct CDR3 sequences; 50% to 55% occur once, and the top ten carry 16%. The sample's treatment: roughly ten-day PBMC culture with coronavirus spike peptide pools or control peptides (ViraFEST assay).

The V gene is TRBV19, the J gene TRBJ2-7; D is uncertain. Sequencing was performed on CD4+ T cells from blood, cultured in vitro. The TCR comes from a human donor who had recovered from COVID-19. The CDR3 nucleotides are TGTGCCAGTAGTAACATGGACGAGCAGTACTTC. Protein: CASSNMDEQYF.